This entry lists 15 T cell receptor beta chains sequenced from one sample in a study of cytomegalovirus exposure and HLA in healthy donors. The PCR had 60 Vbeta and 13 Jbeta primers. Data came from immunoSEQ multiplex PCR; TCRdb stores just in-frame clones and leaves some out. This table has just over 85,000 clones, 65% to 80% appearing once. The sequencing sample was made of PBMCs. All receptors derive from a man aged 35 to 55 in good health and CMV-seronegative.

The rearrangement uses TRBV7-6 and TRBJ1-5; D possibly corresponds to TRBD1 (5 bases). This CDR3 is 15 amino acids long. The V end lost 2 bases, the J end lost 6 bases, and 14 bases lay between the germline ends. Germline-derived CDR1 and CDR2 are SGHVS and FNYEAQ. Here the CDR3 reads CASSLQPTGAQPQHF. The CDR3 region has the DNA TGTGCCAGCAGCTTACAGCCGACTGGGGCTCAGCCCCAGCATTTT.

The chain links TRBV2 to TRBJ2-5, with D tentatively TRBD2 (6 bases). This CDR3 has 13 residues. Trimming took 5 bases from V and 0 from J, leaving 7 bases between them. Germline V lookup: CDR1 SNHLY, CDR2 FYNNEI. CDR3 nucleotides: TGTGCCAGCAGTCCGGGGGACCAAGAGACCCAGTACTTC. This gives the protein CASSPGDQETQYF.

This clone has only one observation. The chain employs TRBV7-9 and TRBJ1-1, with D possibly being TRBD1 (6 bases). Trimming stripped 8 bases from V and 0 bases from J, with 10 bases between. This CDR3 is built from 13 residues. Germline values: CDR1 SEHNR, CDR2 FQNEAQ (reference sequence). CDR3 loop: CASLTGLNTEAFF. The CDR3 DNA reads as TGTGCCAGCCTCACAGGGTTGAACACTGAAGCTTTCTTT.

V gene TRBV5-1 combines with J gene TRBJ2-2; 8 nucleotides line up with TRBD1. The V gene end was trimmed by 2 bases and the J gene end by 5 bases; junction bases not matched to a gene: 11. The CDR3 contains 17 residues. Germline CDR1 and CDR2: SGHRS and YFSETQ. The chain's CDR3 is CASSFGQGGVKTGELFF. CDR3 nucleotides: TGCGCCAGCAGCTTTGGACAGGGAGGTGTAAAGACCGGGGAGCTGTTTTTT.

The chain employs TRBV7-3 and TRBJ2-7, with D unresolved. This CDR3 is built from 12 residues. CDR1 SGHTA and CDR2 FQGTGA come from the germline V gene. Trimming removed 1 base at V and 6 bases at J, with 7 bases between. The CDR3 reads CASSLMSREQYF. The CDR3 nucleotides are TGTGCCAGCAGCTTAATGTCCCGCGAGCAGTACTTC.

As DNA, the CDR3 is TGTGCCAGCAGCGTAGGACTAGCGGGGAGCTCCTACGAGCAGTACTTC. Its translation: CASSVGLAGSSYEQYF. This sequence joins TRBV9 and TRBJ2-7, with 11 nucleotides matching TRBD2. V was pared by 0 bases and J by 0 bases, with 2 bases of the junction left unmatched. Germline V gene data show CDR1 as SGDLS and CDR2 as YYNGEE. The CDR3 runs 16 residues.

This clone is medium-sized by share. This chain links TRBV7-9 with TRBJ2-7; TRBD2 might be the D (6 bases). The V gene's germline CDR1 is SEHNR and CDR2 FQNEAQ (reference sequence). Between the trimmed V and J ends, which lost 10 bases and 12 bases, there was a span of 16 bases. The CDR3 is made up of 10 amino acids. The CDR3 region is CANAPLRGYF. CDR3 in DNA: TGTGCCAACGCTCCCCTGCGGGGGTACTTC. Full variable domain (outside the CDR3, taken from reference TRBV7-9 and TRBJ2-7): DTGVSQNPRHKITKRGQNVTFRCDPISEHNRLYWYRQTLGQGPEFLTYFQNEAQLEKSRLLSDRFSAERPKGSFSTLEIQRTEQGDSAMYLCANAPLRGYFGPGTRLTVT.

The rearrangement uses TRBV19 and TRBJ1-5; 7 bases line up with TRBD1. Germline V gene lookup returns CDR1 LNHDA and CDR2 SQIVND (reference sequence). This CDR3 region has 15 residues. Trimming took 5 bases from V and 4 from J; bases not matched to a gene: 8. The CDR3 nucleotides read TGTGCCAGTAGTGTCGCCCCGGGACAGAATCAGCCCCAGCATTTT. Translated: CASSVAPGQNQPQHF.

V gene TRBV9 combines with J gene TRBJ1-2; D gene ambiguous. Trimming stripped 3 bases from V and 7 bases from J, with 25 bases between. The CDR3 length is 17 residues. Germline V lookup: CDR1 SGDLS, CDR2 YYNGEE. CDR3 protein: CASSGRERSPKVCGYTF. In nucleotides, the CDR3 is TGTGCCAGCAGCGGAAGGGAGCGGTCGCCCAAGGTATGTGGCTACACCTTC.

This clone was observed a single time. The rearrangement uses TRBV11-2 and TRBJ1-2, with a weak D call TRBD1 (5 bases). Trimming took 5 bases from V and 5 from J, leaving 12 bases between them. Germline V gives CDR1 SGHAT, CDR2 FQNNGV. This CDR3 is 13 amino acids long. In DNA form, the CDR3 reads TGTGCCAGCAGCCCCCGACAGAGGTATGGCTACACCTTC. Translated, it gives CASSPRQRYGYTF.

This clone was seen once. The chain carries TRBV21-1 and TRBJ2-1; the DNA was not compared with TRBD1, the D call given in the table. TRBV21-1 is flagged as a pseudogene. The CDR3 sequence is 19 residues long. CDR3: CASSRQVCDLGETYNEQFF. CDR3 nucleotides: TGTGCCAGCAGCCGACAGGTGTGCGACCTGGGAGAAACCTACAATGAGCAGTTCTTC.

The rearrangement joins TRBV2 to TRBJ2-5; the D is unclear. The germline V gene has CDR1 SNHLY and CDR2 FYNNEI. The ends were cut back, 4 bases at V and 3 bases at J, with 9 bases in the middle. This CDR3 spans 13 amino acids. CDR3 in amino acids: CASSARSEETQYF. The CDR3, as DNA: TGTGCCAGCAGTGCCCGGAGTGAAGAGACCCAGTACTTC.

The chain has TRBV7-9 and TRBJ1-2, with D maybe TRBD1 (6 bases). Trimming took 6 bases from V and 2 from J, leaving 13 bases between them. The CDR3 totals 14 residues. Germline-derived CDR1 and CDR2 are SEHNR and FQNEAQ (reference sequence). The CDR3 sequence is CASRLLDRNYGYTF. In nucleotides, the CDR3 is TGTGCCAGCAGACTTCTAGACAGGAACTATGGCTACACCTTC.

This chain joins TRBV5-1 and TRBJ2-7; the match to TRBD1 covers 8 bases. This CDR3 is built from 18 residues. J was trimmed by 2 bases and V by 3 bases; bases with no gene match: 16. CDR1 is SGHRS, CDR2 YFSETQ, per germline. CDR3 sequence (DNA): TGCGCCAGCAGCTGGAGGACAGGGACTTTAGCGGCTACCTACGAGCAGTACTTC. Protein: CASSWRTGTLAATYEQYF.

V usage is TRBV7-2 and J usage is TRBJ2-1; 8 nucleotides line up with TRBD1. Trimming removed 5 bases from V and 9 bases from J; junction bases left unmatched: 0. This CDR3 region has 11 residues. From germline, CDR1 is SGHTA and CDR2 FQGNSA. Here the CDR3 reads CASSTGGEQFF. CDR3 in DNA: TGTGCCAGCAGCACAGGGGGTGAGCAGTTCTTC. Full variable domain (remainder filled in from reference TRBV7-2 and TRBJ2-1): GAGVSQSPSNKVTEKGKDVELRCDPISGHTALYWYRQSLGQGLEFLIYFQGNSAPDKSGLPSDRFSAERTGGSVSTLTIQRTQQEDSAVYLCASSTGGEQFFGPGTRLTVL.